These 9 T cell receptor beta chains came from one sample sequenced in a study of blood T cell repertoires in COVID-19. Sequenced by immunoSEQ multiplex PCR; TCRdb stores in-frame clones only, minus some. The sample holds some 150,000 clones, 84% seen once. Sequenced input: PBMCs or T cells enriched from blood (not recorded which). These receptors originate from a woman aged 50 to 65 who had been exposed to COVID-19.

A single count supports this clone. The chain has TRBV7-2 and TRBJ2-1; D is perhaps TRBD2 (5 bases). This CDR3 region has 18 residues. V lost 3 bases, J lost 0 bases, and 18 bases lay in between. Germline CDR1 is SGHTA and CDR2 is FQGNSA. CDR3 in amino acids: CASSFFPDFSISYNEQFF. The CDR3 coding sequence is TGTGCCAGCAGCTTCTTTCCGGACTTCTCAATCTCCTACAATGAGCAGTTCTTC.

Worth noting for this clone: Relative to the germline gene, one junction end is altered; a read error may explain this. The J gene is TRBJ2-7, the V gene TRBV6-5; D remains ambiguous. The length of the CDR3 is 16 residues. Germline CDR1 and CDR2: MNHEY and SVGAGI. In DNA, the CDR3 is TGTGCCAGCAGTTACAACGGGTCCACCTTCTCCTACGAGCAGTATTTC. This gives the protein CASSYNGSTFSYEQYF.

V gene TRBV5-4 combines with J gene TRBJ2-2; 9 nucleotides agree with TRBD1. Germline CDR1 is SGHNT and CDR2 is YYREEE (reference sequence). V trimming: 4 bases; J trimming: 2 bases; junction bases outside the gene matches: 12. The CDR3 is made up of 18 amino acids. The CDR3 DNA reads as TGTGCCAGCAGCGACCCACAGGGGGCAGTTTCTAACACCGGGGAGCTGTTTTTT. Encoded protein: CASSDPQGAVSNTGELFF.

The rearrangement joins TRBV21-1 to TRBJ2-3; the D call TRBD1 from the table was never checked on the DNA. TRBV21-1 is described as a pseudogene. CDR3 length equals 17 residues. This CDR3 reads CASSKIFWGGPTDTQYF. The CDR3, as DNA: TGTGCCAGCAGCAAAATTTTCTGGGGCGGCCCCACAGATACGCAGTATTTT.

V and J are TRBV6-5 and TRBJ1-1; no clear D gene. Trimming shortened V by 11 bases and J by 8 bases, and 15 bases separated the two germline ends. The germline V gene encodes CDR1 MNHEY and CDR2 SVGAGI. The CDR3 is 11 residues long. CDR3 residues: CAAESSGEAFF. In DNA, the CDR3 is TGTGCCGCGGAATCCTCCGGGGAAGCTTTCTTT.

The chain combines TRBV6-5 with TRBJ2-2, with 10 bases that match TRBD1. Per germline, CDR1 MNHEY and CDR2 SVGAGI. This CDR3 spans 15 amino acids. Germline trimming cut 6 bases from V and 4 bases from J; bases unmatched to any gene: 5. CDR3: CASSGRDRGTGELFF. In nucleotides, the CDR3 is TGTGCCAGCAGCGGGAGGGACAGGGGCACCGGGGAGCTGTTTTTT.

This chain joins TRBV29-1 and TRBJ2-1, with 10 bases matching TRBD2. J gave up 8 bases and V 4 bases, and 8 bases lay outside the gene matches. The CDR3 runs to 14 residues. The germline V gene has CDR1 SQVTM and CDR2 ANQGSEA. The CDR3 DNA follows: TGCAGCGTTGGAAGCGGGGGGGCCTTGGATGAGCAGTTCTTC. It yields the protein CSVGSGGALDEQFF.

The DNA of the CDR3 is TGTGCCAGCAGTTACTTCCGACAGGACGAGACCCAGTACTTC. Protein: CASSYFRQDETQYF. V gene TRBV6-2 or TRBV6-3 combines with J gene TRBJ2-5; D possibly corresponds to TRBD1 (6 bases). This CDR3 spans 14 amino acids. V was cut by 1 base and J by 5 bases, with 11 bases left in between. Germline-derived CDR1 and CDR2 are MNHEY and SVGEGT.

The gene calls are TRBV2 and TRBJ2-2; TRBD2 is a possible D gene (6 bases). Germline V gives CDR1 SNHLY, CDR2 FYNNEI. The CDR3 loop spans 16 amino acids. The germline V and J ends were trimmed by 7 bases and 1 base, with 16 bases remaining between them. This CDR3 reads CASNKRASLNTGELFF. CDR3 bases: TGTGCCAGCAATAAGCGGGCCAGCCTGAACACCGGGGAGCTGTTTTTT.